This TCR beta chain originates from a study of shared clonotypes between healthy human individuals. The study's findings and limits: Estimated clonotype richness was generally higher in naive than memory subsets.

Measured with immunoSEQ multiplex PCR; TCRdb has only the in-frame clones, and not every one. The sample holds 2 million to 3 million clones, approximately 93% seen once. The CDR3 sequence is 15 residues long. CDR1 is SGHRS and CDR2 is YFSETQ in the germline V gene. V trimming: 2 bases; J trimming: 7 bases; junction bases outside the gene matches: 11. In the case of this clone: The antigen is undetermined.

The clonotype comes from a man younger than 35 in good health. Some clones in this sample may be carry-over from other donors' samples. Sequencing was performed on naive CD4+ T cells from PBMCs. Subset specified: CD45RA+ positively selected. The V call is TRBV5-1, the J call TRBJ1-2; the match to TRBD1 covers 7 bases. CDR3 sequence: CASSLEKGGFGGYTF. The CDR3 nucleotides are TGCGCCAGCAGCTTAGAAAAAGGGGGCTTTGGTGGCTACACCTTC.